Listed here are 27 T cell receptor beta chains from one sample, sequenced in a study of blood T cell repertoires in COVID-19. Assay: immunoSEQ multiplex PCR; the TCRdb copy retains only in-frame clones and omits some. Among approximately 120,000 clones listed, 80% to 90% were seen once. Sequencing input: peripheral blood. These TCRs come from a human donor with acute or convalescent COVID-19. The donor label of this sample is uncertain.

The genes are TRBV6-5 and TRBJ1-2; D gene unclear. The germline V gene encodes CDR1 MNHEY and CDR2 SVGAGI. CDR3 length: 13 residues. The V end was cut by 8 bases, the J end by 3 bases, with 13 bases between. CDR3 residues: CASYNPLHYGYTF. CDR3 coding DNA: TGTGCCAGCTACAACCCCCTTCACTATGGCTACACCTTC.

The CDR3 nucleotides are TGTGCCAGCAGCTTTAGCGGGGGGGCCCAGACCCAGTACTTC. This encodes CASSFSGGAQTQYF. The V gene is TRBV5-4, the J gene TRBJ2-5; 11 bases are a match to TRBD2. The junction had 3 bases not matched to a gene; V was cut back by 2 bases and J by 6 bases. Per germline, CDR1 SGHNT and CDR2 YYREEE (reference sequence). This CDR3 contains 14 residues.

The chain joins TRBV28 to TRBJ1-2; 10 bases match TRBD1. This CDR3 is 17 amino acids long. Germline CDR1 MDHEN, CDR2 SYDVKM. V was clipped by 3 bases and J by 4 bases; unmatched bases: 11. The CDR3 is CASSFIGGGQGTYGYTF. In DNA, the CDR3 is TGTGCCAGCAGTTTTATAGGGGGGGGACAGGGGACCTATGGCTACACCTTC.

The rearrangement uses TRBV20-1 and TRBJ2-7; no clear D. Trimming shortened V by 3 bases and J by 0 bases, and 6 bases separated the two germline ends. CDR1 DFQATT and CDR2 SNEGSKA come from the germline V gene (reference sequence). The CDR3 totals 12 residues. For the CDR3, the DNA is TGCAGTGCTAGTGGAGTCTCCTACGAGCAGTACTTC. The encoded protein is CSASGVSYEQYF.

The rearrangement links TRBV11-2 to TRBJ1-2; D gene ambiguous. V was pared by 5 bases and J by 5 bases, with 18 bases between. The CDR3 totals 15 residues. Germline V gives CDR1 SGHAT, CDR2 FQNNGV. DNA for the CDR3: TGTGCCAGCAGCCACTGGCCGAACAGTCATTATGGCTACACCTTC. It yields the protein CASSHWPNSHYGYTF.

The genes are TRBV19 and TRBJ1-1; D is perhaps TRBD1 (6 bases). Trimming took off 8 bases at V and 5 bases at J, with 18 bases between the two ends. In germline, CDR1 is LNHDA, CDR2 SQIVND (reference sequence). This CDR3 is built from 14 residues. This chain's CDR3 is CASWGGQAGTEAFF. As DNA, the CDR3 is TGTGCCAGTTGGGGGGGGCAGGCAGGGACTGAAGCTTTCTTT.

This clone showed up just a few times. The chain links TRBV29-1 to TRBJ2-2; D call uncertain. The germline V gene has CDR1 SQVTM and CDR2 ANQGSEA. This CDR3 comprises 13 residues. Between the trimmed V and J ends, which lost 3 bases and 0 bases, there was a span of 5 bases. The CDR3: CSVDSANTGELFF. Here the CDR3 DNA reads TGCAGCGTTGACAGCGCGAACACCGGGGAGCTGTTTTTT.

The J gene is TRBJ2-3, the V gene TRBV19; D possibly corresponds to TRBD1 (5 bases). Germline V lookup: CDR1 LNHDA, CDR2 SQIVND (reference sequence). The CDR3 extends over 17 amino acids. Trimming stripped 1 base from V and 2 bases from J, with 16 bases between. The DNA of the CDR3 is TGTGCCAGTAGTATAGGGTTCGCCAGGGTACACACAGATACGCAGTATTTT. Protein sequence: CASSIGFARVHTDTQYF.

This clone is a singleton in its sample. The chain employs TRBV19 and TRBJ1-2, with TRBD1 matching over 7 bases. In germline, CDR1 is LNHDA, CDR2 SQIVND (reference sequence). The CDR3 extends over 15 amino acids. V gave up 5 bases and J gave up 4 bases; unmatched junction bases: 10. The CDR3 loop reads CASSAGTEKGYGYTF. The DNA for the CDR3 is TGTGCCAGTAGTGCTGGGACAGAGAAAGGCTATGGCTACACCTTC.

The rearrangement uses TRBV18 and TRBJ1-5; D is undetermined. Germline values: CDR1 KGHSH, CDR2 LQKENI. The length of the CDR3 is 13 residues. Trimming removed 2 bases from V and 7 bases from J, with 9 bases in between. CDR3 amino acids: CASSPGGGQPQHF. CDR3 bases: TGTGCCAGCTCACCAGGTGGAGGCCAGCCCCAGCATTTT.

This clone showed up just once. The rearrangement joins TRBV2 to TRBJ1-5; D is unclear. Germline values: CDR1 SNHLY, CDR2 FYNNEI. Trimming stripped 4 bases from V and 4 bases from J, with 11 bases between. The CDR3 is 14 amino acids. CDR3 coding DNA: TGTGCCAGCAGTGCTGCGGGATTTAATCAGCCCCAGCATTTT. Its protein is CASSAAGFNQPQHF.

The CDR3 loop reads CASSQFGQGGRGTEAFF. The CDR3, as DNA: TGTGCCAGCAGCCAATTTGGACAGGGAGGTCGAGGCACTGAAGCTTTCTTT. The chain carries TRBV16 and TRBJ1-1; 8 bases map to TRBD1. Germline assignment: CDR1 KGHSY and CDR2 FQNENV. Germline trimming cut 1 base from V and 4 bases from J; bases unmatched to any gene: 11. The CDR3 contains 17 residues. Combining the CDR3 with reference TRBV16 and TRBJ1-1 gives the whole variable domain GEEVAQTPKHLVRGEGQKAKLYCAPIKGHSYVFWYQQVLKNEFKFLISFQNENVFDETGMPKERFSAKCLPNSPCSLEIQATKLEDSAVYFCASSQFGQGGRGTEAFFGQGTRLTVV.

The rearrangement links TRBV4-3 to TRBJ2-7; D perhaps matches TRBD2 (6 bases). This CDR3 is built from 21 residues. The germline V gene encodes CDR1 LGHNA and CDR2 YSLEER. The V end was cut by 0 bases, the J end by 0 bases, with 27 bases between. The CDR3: CASSQDQGSRVGSGHSYEQYF. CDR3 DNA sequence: TGCGCCAGCAGCCAAGATCAAGGAAGCCGGGTAGGGAGCGGGCACTCCTACGAGCAGTACTTC.

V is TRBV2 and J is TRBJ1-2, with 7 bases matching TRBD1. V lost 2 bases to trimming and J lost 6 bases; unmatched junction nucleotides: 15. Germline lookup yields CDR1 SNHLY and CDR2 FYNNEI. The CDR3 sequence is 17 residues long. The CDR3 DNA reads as TGTGCCAGCAGTGAAATCGGGATAAGGGGGCTCATGGATGGCTACACCTTC. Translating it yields CASSEIGIRGLMDGYTF.

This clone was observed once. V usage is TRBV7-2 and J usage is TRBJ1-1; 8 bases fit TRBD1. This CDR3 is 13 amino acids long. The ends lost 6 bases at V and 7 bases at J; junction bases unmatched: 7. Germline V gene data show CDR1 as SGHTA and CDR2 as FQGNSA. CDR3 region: CASSFYDRGEAFF. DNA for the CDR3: TGTGCCAGCAGTTTTTACGACAGGGGTGAAGCTTTCTTT.

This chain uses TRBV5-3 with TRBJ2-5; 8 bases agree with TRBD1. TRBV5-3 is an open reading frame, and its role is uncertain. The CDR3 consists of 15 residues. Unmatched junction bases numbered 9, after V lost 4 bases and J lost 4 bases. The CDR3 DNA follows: TGTGCCAGAAGCCCAAGGACAGGGAAATCAGAGACCCAGTACTTC. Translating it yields CARSPRTGKSETQYF.

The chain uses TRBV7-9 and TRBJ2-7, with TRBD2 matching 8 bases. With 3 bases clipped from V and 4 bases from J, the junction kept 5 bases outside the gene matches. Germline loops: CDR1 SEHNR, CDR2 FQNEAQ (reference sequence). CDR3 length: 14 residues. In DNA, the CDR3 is TGTGCCAGCAGCTTGGGGACTAGTAGGTACGAGCAGTACTTC. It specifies CASSLGTSRYEQYF.

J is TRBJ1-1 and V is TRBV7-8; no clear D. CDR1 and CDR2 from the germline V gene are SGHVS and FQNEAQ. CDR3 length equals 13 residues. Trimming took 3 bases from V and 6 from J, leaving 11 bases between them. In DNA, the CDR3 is TGTGCCAGCAGCTTGGCCAGACATCCTGAAGCTTTCTTT. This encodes CASSLARHPEAFF.

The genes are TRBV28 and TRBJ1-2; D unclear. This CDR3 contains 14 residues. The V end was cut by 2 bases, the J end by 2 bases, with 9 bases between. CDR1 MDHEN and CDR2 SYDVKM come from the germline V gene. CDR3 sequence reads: CASSLIGLNYGYTF. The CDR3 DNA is TGTGCCAGCAGTTTAATCGGACTGAACTATGGCTACACCTTC.

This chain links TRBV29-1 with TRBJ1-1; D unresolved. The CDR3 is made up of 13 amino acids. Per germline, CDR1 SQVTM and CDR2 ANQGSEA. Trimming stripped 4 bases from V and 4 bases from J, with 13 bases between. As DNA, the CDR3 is TGCAGCGTTGTTTTCGGGGTGGGCACTGAAGCTTTCTTT. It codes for CSVVFGVGTEAFF.

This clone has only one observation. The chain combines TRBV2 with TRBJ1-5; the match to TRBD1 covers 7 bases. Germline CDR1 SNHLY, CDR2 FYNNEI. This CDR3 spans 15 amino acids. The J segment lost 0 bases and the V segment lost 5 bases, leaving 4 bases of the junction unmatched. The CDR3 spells CASSPHRGSNQPQHF. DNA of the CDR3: TGTGCCAGCAGTCCTCACAGGGGTAGCAATCAGCCCCAGCATTTT.

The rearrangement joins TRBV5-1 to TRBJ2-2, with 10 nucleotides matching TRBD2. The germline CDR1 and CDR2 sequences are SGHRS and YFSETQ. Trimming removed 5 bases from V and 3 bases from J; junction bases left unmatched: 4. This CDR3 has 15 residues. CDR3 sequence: CASRKLAGYTGELFF. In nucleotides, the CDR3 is TGCGCCAGCAGAAAACTAGCGGGGTACACCGGGGAGCTGTTTTTT.

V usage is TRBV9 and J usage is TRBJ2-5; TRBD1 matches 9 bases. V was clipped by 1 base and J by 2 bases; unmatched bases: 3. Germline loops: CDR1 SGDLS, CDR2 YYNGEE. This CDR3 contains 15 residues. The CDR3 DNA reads TGTGCCAGCAGCGTATGGACAGGGGAACAAGAGACCCAGTACTTC. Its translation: CASSVWTGEQETQYF.

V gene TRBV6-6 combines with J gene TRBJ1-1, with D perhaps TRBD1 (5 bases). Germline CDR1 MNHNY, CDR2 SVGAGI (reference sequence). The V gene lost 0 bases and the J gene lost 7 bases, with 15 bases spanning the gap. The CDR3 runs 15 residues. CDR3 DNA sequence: TGTGCCAGCAGTTACTCAAGGGACTCGGGGAATGAAGCTTTCTTT. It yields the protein CASSYSRDSGNEAFF.

CDR3 protein: CAWSVSRALLAFF. DNA for the CDR3: TGTGCCTGGAGTGTCTCCAGGGCTCTATTAGCTTTCTTT. The chain joins TRBV30 to TRBJ1-1, with D possibly matching TRBD1 (5 bases). The V end lost 0 bases, the J end lost 10 bases, and 15 bases lay between the germline ends. CDR1 and CDR2 from the germline V gene are GTSNPN and SVGIG (reference sequence). There are 13 residues in the CDR3.

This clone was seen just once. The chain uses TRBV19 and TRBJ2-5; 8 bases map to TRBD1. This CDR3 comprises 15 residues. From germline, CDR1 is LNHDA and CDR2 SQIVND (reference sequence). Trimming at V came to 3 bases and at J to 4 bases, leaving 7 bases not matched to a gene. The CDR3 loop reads CASSMGRGRGETQYF. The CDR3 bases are TGTGCCAGTAGTATGGGCAGGGGGCGCGGAGAGACCCAGTACTTC.

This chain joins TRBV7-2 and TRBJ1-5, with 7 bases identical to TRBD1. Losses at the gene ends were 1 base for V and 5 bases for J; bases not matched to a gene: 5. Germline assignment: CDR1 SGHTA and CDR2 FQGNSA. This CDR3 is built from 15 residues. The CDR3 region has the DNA TGTGCCAGCAGCTTAGATCAGGGGGGATATCAGCCCCAGCATTTT. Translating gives CASSLDQGGYQPQHF.